Below are 29 T cell receptor beta chains sequenced from a single sample in a study of blood T cell repertoires in COVID-19 (dated by TCRdb to 2018 to 2021). Libraries came from the immunoSEQ multiplex PCR assay. What TCRdb holds here is the immuneACCESS table cut down to in-frame rearrangements. Part of the clones is not present; checked against another copy, under half of the missing clones reflect an unresolved V gene, and the others are unexplained. The sample includes 120,000 to 150,000 clones, with roughly 76% observed a single time. The top ten hold roughly 8.8% of the sample. Sequenced material: peripheral blood. The receptors here all came from a human donor with acute or convalescent COVID-19. The donor label of this sample is uncertain.

The chain employs TRBV11-2 and TRBJ2-5, with 9 bases fitting TRBD2. The V gene end was trimmed by 6 bases and the J gene end by 5 bases; junction bases not matched to a gene: 7. The CDR3 covers 14 residues. In germline, CDR1 is SGHAT, CDR2 FQNNGV. The CDR3 loop reads CASRRAGGLETQYF. The CDR3 coding sequence is TGTGCCAGCAGAAGGGCGGGGGGGCTTGAGACCCAGTACTTC.

The chain employs TRBV5-4 and TRBJ1-2, with TRBD1 matching 9 bases. Trimming at V came to 3 bases and at J to 6 bases, leaving 9 bases not matched to a gene. The V gene's germline CDR1 is SGHNT and CDR2 YYREEE (reference sequence). The CDR3 is 15 amino acids. In nucleotides, the CDR3 is TGTGCCAGCAGCTCGAGGGACAGGGCTCCGGATGGCTACACCTTC. This sequence encodes CASSSRDRAPDGYTF.

The table lists this clone with a count of one. The V and J genes are TRBV14 and TRBJ1-2, with unresolved D. The CDR3 is made up of 14 amino acids. Deletions cut 1 base from V and 1 base from J, with 7 bases between. Looked up from germline, CDR1 is SGHDN and CDR2 is FVKESK. The CDR3 loop reads CASSQGRFNYGYTF. CDR3 sequence (DNA): TGTGCCAGCAGCCAAGGTCGTTTTAACTATGGCTACACCTTC.

This clone came up once. The chain uses TRBV5-4 and TRBJ2-2; 7 bases match TRBD2. V shed 4 bases, J shed 3 bases, and the junction held 9 bases outside the gene matches. Germline V CDR1 and CDR2: SGHNT, YYREEE (reference sequence). This CDR3 is 16 amino acids long. CDR3 residues: CASSPGGPGYTGELFF. The CDR3 DNA reads TGTGCCAGCAGCCCGGGGGGACCCGGGTACACCGGGGAGCTGTTTTTT.

This clone is a singleton in its sample. The chain combines TRBV9 with TRBJ1-2; the D gene is possibly TRBD1 (6 bases). V was pared by 0 bases and J by 3 bases, with 9 bases between. Germline loops: CDR1 SGDLS, CDR2 YYNGEE. The length of the CDR3 is 14 residues. This CDR3 reads CASSVAPGDYGYTF. CDR3 in DNA: TGTGCCAGCAGCGTAGCCCCAGGGGACTATGGCTACACCTTC.

The CDR3 nucleotides read TGTGCCAGTAGCCCACGGGCCGGGACAGCCCCCTACGAGCAGTACTTC. Translation: CASSPRAGTAPYEQYF. V and J are TRBV19 and TRBJ2-7, with 7 bases aligning to TRBD1. Germline lookup yields CDR1 LNHDA and CDR2 SQIVND (reference sequence). Unmatched junction bases numbered 13, after V lost 6 bases and J lost 2 bases. CDR3 length equals 16 residues.

This chain connects TRBV7-9 to TRBJ2-2, with D unclear. The CDR3 extends over 13 amino acids. The germline V and J ends were trimmed by 5 bases and 1 base, with 5 bases remaining between them. CDR1 SEHNR and CDR2 FQNEAQ come from the germline V gene (reference sequence). CDR3 in DNA: TGTGCCAGCAGCCCGGTGAACACCGGGGAGCTGTTTTTT. Translated, it gives CASSPVNTGELFF.

The chain links TRBV5-1 to TRBJ1-1, with 9 bases aligning to TRBD1. The CDR3 is 17 residues long. Looked up from germline, CDR1 is SGHRS and CDR2 is YFSETQ. V lost 4 bases to trimming and J lost 0 bases; unmatched junction nucleotides: 10. The CDR3, as DNA: TGCGCCAGCAGCCCGGGGACAGGGAATCTCATGAACACTGAAGCTTTCTTT. Its protein product is CASSPGTGNLMNTEAFF.

V gene TRBV7-2 combines with J gene TRBJ1-1; tentative D call: TRBD1 (5 bases). This CDR3 has 12 residues. V was trimmed by 2 bases and J by 9 bases, leaving 10 bases between them. Germline V gene lookup returns CDR1 SGHTA and CDR2 FQGNSA. CDR3 protein: CASSLRDSQAFF. As DNA, the CDR3 is TGTGCCAGCAGCTTAAGAGACAGCCAAGCTTTCTTT. Full variable domain (outside the CDR3, taken from reference TRBV7-2 and TRBJ1-1): GAGVSQSPSNKVTEKGKDVELRCDPISGHTALYWYRQSLGQGLEFLIYFQGNSAPDKSGLPSDRFSAERTGGSVSTLTIQRTQQEDSAVYLCASSLRDSQAFFGQGTRLTVV.

The genes are TRBV24-1 and TRBJ2-1; 7 bases fit TRBD1. Trimming at V came to 1 base and at J to 8 bases, leaving 10 bases not matched to a gene. The length of the CDR3 is 16 residues. Germline V gene lookup returns CDR1 KGHDR and CDR2 SFDVKD. The CDR3 protein is CATSDFQGVRIDEQFF. CDR3 DNA sequence: TGTGCCACCAGTGATTTTCAGGGGGTTCGAATCGATGAGCAGTTCTTC.

This sequence joins TRBV27 and TRBJ2-7; D is ambiguous. Germline V gene sequence: CDR1 MNHEY, CDR2 SMNVEV (reference sequence). CDR3 length: 14 residues. V lost 2 bases and J 2 bases, leaving 10 bases between the germline ends. The CDR3 nucleotides are TGTGCCAGCAGTTTAGTACACGGAGCCTACGAGCAGTACTTC. Protein sequence: CASSLVHGAYEQYF.

The chain couples TRBV27 to TRBJ2-7; tentatively, D is TRBD2 (6 bases). This CDR3 is 18 amino acids long. The germline gives CDR1 MNHEY, CDR2 SMNVEV (reference sequence). V was clipped by 2 bases and J by 1 base, with 21 bases between them. CDR3 DNA: TGTGCCAGCAGTTTAGGAGGGTGGGGAAGACCCCCTTCCTACGAGCAGTACTTC. Encoded protein: CASSLGGWGRPPSYEQYF.

The chain joins TRBV19 to TRBJ1-5; D is possibly TRBD1 (5 bases). The CDR3 consists of 15 residues. Germline assignment: CDR1 LNHDA and CDR2 SQIVND (reference sequence). The germline V and J ends were trimmed by 2 bases and 1 base, with 9 bases remaining between them. The DNA for the CDR3 is TGTGCCAGTAGTATACAGGGAAGAAGCAATCAGCCCCAGCATTTT. Amino acid sequence: CASSIQGRSNQPQHF. The full variable domain, completed using reference TRBV19 and TRBJ1-5, is DGGITQSPKYLFRKEGQNVTLSCEQNLNHDAMYWYRQDPGQGLRLIYYSQIVNDFQKGDIAEGYSVSREKKESFPLTVTSAQKNPTAFYLCASSIQGRSNQPQHFGDGTRLSIL.

This clone was detected only once. The CDR3 reads CASSPRTGWDEQYF. In DNA, the CDR3 is TGTGCCAGCAGTCCACGGACAGGGTGGGACGAGCAGTACTTC. The chain uses TRBV6-5 and TRBJ2-7; 8 bases line up with TRBD1. This CDR3 is built from 14 residues. J lost 5 bases, V lost 5 bases, and 8 bases had no gene match. Germline V CDR1 and CDR2: MNHEY, SVGAGI.

The chain has TRBV5-4 and TRBJ1-2; 7 bases fit TRBD1. The V and J ends lost 4 bases and 5 bases, in that order; junction bases with no gene match: 8. The CDR3 is 14 residues long. Germline CDR1 and CDR2: SGHNT and YYREEE (reference sequence). CDR3 residues: CASSPEQGKYGYTF. CDR3 DNA: TGTGCCAGCAGCCCGGAACAGGGGAAATATGGCTACACCTTC.

The chain joins TRBV11-2 to TRBJ2-5; D is perhaps TRBD2 (7 bases). CDR3 length: 14 residues. V was pared by 5 bases and J by 5 bases, with 15 bases between. CDR1 is SGHAT, CDR2 FQNNGV, per germline. This CDR3 is CASSLGGLWETQYF. CDR3 nucleotide sequence: TGTGCCAGCAGCCTGGGGGGGCTCTGGGAGACCCAGTACTTC.

The sample holds one count of this clone. The V gene is TRBV20-1, the J gene TRBJ1-2, with D perhaps TRBD1 (6 bases). Germline assignment: CDR1 DFQATT and CDR2 SNEGSKA (reference sequence). This CDR3 is 11 amino acids long. V was trimmed by 3 bases and J by 4 bases, leaving 6 bases between them. The CDR3 sequence is CSARDSYGYTF. In nucleotides, the CDR3 is TGCAGTGCTAGGGACAGCTATGGCTACACCTTC.

The chain links TRBV2 to TRBJ2-3, with D tentatively TRBD1 (6 bases). V shed 6 bases and J shed 6 bases, with 22 bases lying between them. The CDR3 spans 16 residues. CDR1 is SNHLY and CDR2 is FYNNEI in the germline V gene. The CDR3 sequence: CASRPGTSSSRDTQYF. The CDR3 DNA sequence: TGTGCCAGCAGGCCCGGGACATCCTCGAGCAGGGATACGCAGTATTTT. The full variable domain, rest sourced from reference TRBV2 and TRBJ2-3, is EPEVTQTPSHQVTQMGQEVILRCVPISNHLYFYWYRQILGQKVEFLVSFYNNEISEKSEIFDDQFSVERPDGSNFTLKIRSTKLEDSAMYFCASRPGTSSSRDTQYFGPGTRLTVL.

This clone was counted a few times. CDR3 in amino acids: CASSRGADTQYF. The DNA of the CDR3 is TGTGCCAGCTCACGGGGGGCAGATACGCAGTATTTT. This chain joins TRBV18 and TRBJ2-3, with D tentatively TRBD2 (6 bases). Trimming cost V 4 bases and J 4 bases, with 6 bases left between them. The CDR3 is 12 residues long. Germline V lookup: CDR1 KGHSH, CDR2 LQKENI.

The CDR3 sequence: CASSPRNTEAFF. CDR3 DNA sequence: TGCGCCAGCAGCCCCAGGAACACTGAAGCTTTCTTT. V and J are TRBV10-1 and TRBJ1-1, with unresolved D. V dropped 6 bases and J dropped 1 base, with 6 bases sitting between them. Germline assignment: CDR1 WNHNN and CDR2 SYGVQD (reference sequence). The CDR3 spans 12 residues.

This chain uses TRBV12-3 or TRBV12-4 with TRBJ1-2; perhaps TRBD1 as D (5 bases). This CDR3 region has 12 residues. Trimming took 6 bases from V and 1 from J, leaving 6 bases between them. Written as DNA, the CDR3 is TGTGCCAGCAGGGGGGGTAACTATGGCTACACCTTC. Amino acid sequence: CASRGGNYGYTF.

The genes are TRBV25-1 and TRBJ2-5; D perhaps matches TRBD1 (6 bases). The ends were cut back, 6 bases at V and 4 bases at J, with 15 bases in the middle. CDR3 size: 14 residues. Germline V gives CDR1 MGHDK, CDR2 SYGVNS. Written as DNA, the CDR3 is TGTGCCAGCAGCCTACAGGGTCGGGGAGAGACCCAGTACTTC. Its translation: CASSLQGRGETQYF.

This clone has a handful of counts. The chain uses TRBV15 and TRBJ1-1; TRBD1 matches at 8 bases. The CDR3 totals 17 residues. Germline assignment: CDR1 LNHNV and CDR2 YYDKDF (reference sequence). V trimming: 1 base; J trimming: 5 bases; junction bases outside the gene matches: 12. The CDR3: CATSRGYAGGGGTEAFF. The CDR3 DNA sequence: TGTGCCACCAGCAGAGGGTACGCAGGGGGCGGAGGGACTGAAGCTTTCTTT.

CDR3 nucleotide sequence: TGTGCCAGCAGCGTAGGGGGGGTAGCTCAGCCCCAGCATTTT. Residues: CASSVGGVAQPQHF. The rearrangement links TRBV9 to TRBJ1-5; D may be TRBD1 (5 bases). Trimming cost V 0 bases and J 6 bases, with 10 bases left between them. The germline CDR1 and CDR2 sequences are SGDLS and YYNGEE. This CDR3 has 14 amino acids.

This clone turned up a few times. The chain carries TRBV13 and TRBJ2-2, with 7 bases that match TRBD1. The ends lost 5 bases at V and 8 bases at J; junction bases unmatched: 11. The CDR3 has 15 residues. CDR1 is PRHDT and CDR2 is FYEKMQ in the germline V gene (reference sequence). The CDR3 region is CASSPRTGMGGELFF. The CDR3 bases are TGTGCCAGCAGCCCTCGGACAGGCATGGGGGGGGAGCTGTTTTTT.

The V call is TRBV3-1 (or the pseudogene TRBV3-2), the J call TRBJ1-4, with D perhaps TRBD1 (6 bases). The CDR3 consists of 14 residues. Trimming shortened V by 4 bases and J by 2 bases, and 8 bases separated the two germline ends. Germline CDR1 LGHDT, CDR2 YNNKEL (reference sequence). CDR3 amino acids: CASSRGGTNEKLFF. CDR3 nucleotides: TGTGCCAGCAGCCGAGGGGGTACTAATGAAAAACTGTTTTTT.

The chain has TRBV12-3 or TRBV12-4 and TRBJ1-2, with 10 bases that match TRBD1. J was trimmed by 5 bases and V by 7 bases; bases with no gene match: 4. This CDR3 is 13 amino acids long. CDR3 coding DNA: TGTGCCAGCACTCGGACAGGGGGGTATGGCTACACCTTC. This translates into CASTRTGGYGYTF.

The rearrangement links TRBV6-5 to TRBJ1-6; D is ambiguous. CDR3 size: 15 residues. The V and J ends lost 0 bases and 4 bases respectively, with 7 bases between them. Germline V gene lookup returns CDR1 MNHEY and CDR2 SVGAGI. CDR3 in amino acids: CASSYSGRYNSPLHF. The CDR3 region has the DNA TGTGCCAGCAGTTACTCTGGCAGGTATAATTCACCCCTCCACTTT.

The rearrangement links TRBV6-5 to TRBJ1-1; D is ambiguous. Germline V gene data show CDR1 as MNHEY and CDR2 as SVGAGI. Between the trimmed V and J ends, which lost 6 bases and 4 bases, there was a span of 15 bases. The CDR3 sequence is 14 residues long. CDR3 coding DNA: TGTGCCAGCAGAAGCCCTGGAGCGGTCACTGAAGCTTTCTTT. Its translation: CASRSPGAVTEAFF.